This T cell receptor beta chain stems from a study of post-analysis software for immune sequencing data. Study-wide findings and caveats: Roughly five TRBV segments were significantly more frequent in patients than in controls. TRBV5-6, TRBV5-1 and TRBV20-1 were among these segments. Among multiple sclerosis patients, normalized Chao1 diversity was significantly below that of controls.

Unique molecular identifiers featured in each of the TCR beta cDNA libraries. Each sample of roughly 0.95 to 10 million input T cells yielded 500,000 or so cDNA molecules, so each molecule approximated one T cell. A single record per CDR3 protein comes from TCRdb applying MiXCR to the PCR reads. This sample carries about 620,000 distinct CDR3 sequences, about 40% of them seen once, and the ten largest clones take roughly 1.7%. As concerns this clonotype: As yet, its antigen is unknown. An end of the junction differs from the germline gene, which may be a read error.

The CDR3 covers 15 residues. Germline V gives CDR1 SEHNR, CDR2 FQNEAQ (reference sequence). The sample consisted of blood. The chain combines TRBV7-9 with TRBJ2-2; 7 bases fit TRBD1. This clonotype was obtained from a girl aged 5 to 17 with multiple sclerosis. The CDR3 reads CASSVRQGSTGERFF. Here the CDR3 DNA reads TGTGCCAGCAGCGTTCGACAGGGAAGCACCGGGGAGCGGTTTTTT.